The present entry profiles one T cell receptor beta chain with its context. The antigen is undetermined. The record originates from a study of cytomegalovirus exposure and HLA in healthy donors. Primers for the PCR totalled 60 Vbeta and 13 Jbeta. Produced via immunoSEQ multiplex PCR; TCRdb's table is partial and in-frame only. Here the sample spans 110,000 or so clones, 65% to 75% being singletons. CDR3 length equals 14 residues. From germline, CDR1 is MDHEN and CDR2 SYDVKM. With 7 bases clipped from V and 2 bases from J, the junction kept 5 bases outside the gene matches. Broader study findings: By HLA locus, TCR association rates varied in a later analysis, with DRB1 showing the most and HLA-C the fewest. Later, an analysis showed that TCR beta chains associated with HLA were more clonally expanded than others that were equally common. Data from an earlier analysis indicated that most TCR beta V segments were productive either about 90% or about 30% of the time. The majority of CMV-associated TCR beta chains were reported as apparently HLA-restricted in a later analysis.

V usage is TRBV28 and J usage is TRBJ2-7; 10 positions match TRBD2. The receptor was isolated from a woman in her forties or fifties in good health and CMV-seropositive. The sample consisted of PBMCs. The CDR3 nucleotides read TGTGCCAGCACCGTAGCGGGAGGAACCTACGAGCAGTACTTC. Protein: CASTVAGGTYEQYF.